The present entry profiles one T cell receptor (beta chain) with its context. In the authors' workflow: Amplified reference gene primers provided the basis for estimating nucleated cell counts. Produced via immunoSEQ multiplex PCR; TCRdb's table is partial and in-frame only. V, J and clone size reflect that table, while D and trimming were determined from the DNA. This table holds about 76,000 clones, 80% to 90% found once. Germline V gives CDR1 SGHNT, CDR2 YYREEE (reference sequence). V shed 5 bases and J 5 bases; nucleotides not matched to a gene: 10. This CDR3 has 15 amino acids. This sample was taken from a study of blood T cell repertoires in COVID-19. About the study: Material from acute and convalescent COVID-19 was sourced from the United States, Italy and Spain. PBMCs, B-cell-depleted T cells, or T cells provided the cDNA or gDNA that made up the material.

Sequenced input: peripheral blood. The receptor comes from a man in his forties or fifties with active COVID-19. The chain joins TRBV5-4 to TRBJ2-1; 7 nucleotides align to TRBD2. CDR3 amino acids: CASSLPGTIHNEQFF. The CDR3 DNA reads TGTGCCAGCAGTTTACCCGGGACTATCCACAATGAGCAGTTCTTC.